The table lists the clone carrying this T cell receptor (beta chain) with many counts. V shed 0 bases and J 1 base; nucleotides not matched to a gene: 6. CDR1 is MNHEY, CDR2 SMNVEV, per germline (reference sequence). The CDR3 contains 17 residues. The sequenced template was RNA, covering the TCR beta CDR3 region. HTBI primers were used in a first-round RT-PCR, which preceded a second-round multiplex PCR. TCRdb re-derived calls from the multiplex PCR reads in MiXCR, one entry per CDR3 protein. This sample has about 620,000 distinct CDR3 sequences, with 20% to 25% found just once. This record belongs to a study of Graves' ophthalmopathy and Graves' hyperthyroidism. Hyperthyroidism was considered stable when no ophthalmopathy appeared within 18 months of follow-up. Hyperthyroidism patients, aged 18 to 65, were newly diagnosed, under 2 months' duration.

The sequence was obtained from a woman aged 18-29 years with stable Graves' hyperthyroidism. Some clones in this sample may be carry-over from other donors' samples. The gene calls are TRBV27 and TRBJ2-4; 7 bases align to TRBD2. Sequences were obtained from peripheral blood. Here the CDR3 reads CASSLSGTIVAKNIQYF. Here the CDR3 DNA reads TGTGCCAGCAGTTTATCGGGGACTATTGTCGCCAAAAACATTCAGTACTTC.